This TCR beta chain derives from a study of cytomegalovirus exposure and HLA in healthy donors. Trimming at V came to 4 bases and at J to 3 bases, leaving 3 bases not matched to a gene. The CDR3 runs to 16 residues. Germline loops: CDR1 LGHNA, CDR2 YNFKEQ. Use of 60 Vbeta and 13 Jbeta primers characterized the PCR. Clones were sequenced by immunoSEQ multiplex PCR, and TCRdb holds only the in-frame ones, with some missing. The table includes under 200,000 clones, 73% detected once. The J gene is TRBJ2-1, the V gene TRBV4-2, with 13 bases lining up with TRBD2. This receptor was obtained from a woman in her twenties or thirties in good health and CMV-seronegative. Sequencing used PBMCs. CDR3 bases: TGTGCCAGCAGCCTGGGGACTAGCGGGAACTACAATGAGCAGTTCTTC. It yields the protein CASSLGTSGNYNEQFF.